Here is one T cell receptor (beta chain) with its context. What antigen it recognizes has not been identified. No qualities accompany the bases; no much larger clone lies one base away. The data were taken from a study of blood T cell repertoires in COVID-19 (dated by TCRdb to 2018 to 2021). Study-level background: The collaborator samples originated in the United States, Italy and Spain and spanned the acute and convalescent phases of COVID-19. Where HLA class I and class II types were available, the types were taken from metadata supplied by the sample provider, not from assay-based typing. The samples were drawn from the first 160 participants of the ongoing ImmuneRACE study and from 1,200 or so subjects provided by 6 global collaborators. The dataset comprised deeply sampled blood TCRbeta repertoires from subjects exposed to, actively infected with, or recovered from COVID-19. The repertoires were released in a freely available public database meant as a resource for research on the immune response to SARS-CoV-2. The material from the prospective study consisted of cDNA or gDNA derived from T cells, B-cell-depleted T cells, or PBMCs. A de-identified subject ID, COVID-19 status, age in years and sex were almost always included in the sample metadata.

V lost 1 base and J lost 5 bases; the stretch between them is 16 bases long. According to the germline V gene (reference sequence), CDR1 reads SGHNT and CDR2 reads YYREEE. Reading from cysteine to phenylalanine, the CDR3 counts 16 amino acids. CDR3 DNA only is kept here, 48 bases in frame from base 1. Study-level results and caveats: How much clinical and demographic metadata was included differed by source and by participant, and the metadata was provided uncurated.

The immunoSEQ Assay, a bias-controlled multiplex PCR, was used to amplify TCRbeta CDR3 regions from genomic DNA. In the authors' own workflow: Nucleated cell counts per sample were estimated from amplification of reference gene primers within the assay. To quantify the absolute abundance of each unique TCRbeta CDR3 rearrangement, sequence reads were collapsed and filtered. For each sample, productive Simpson clonality was calculated by taking the square root of Simpson's diversity index across productive rearrangements. As stored in TCRdb, this immuneACCESS dataset retains in-frame rearrangements with V and J assigned. A fraction of the clones does not appear; measured against another copy, unresolved V genes explain less than half of the discrepancy, and the remainder lacks a known reason. V, J and clone size are those of that table, while D and trimming were read from the DNA. This sample lists approximately 190,000 clones; 80% to 85% were detected once. The ten top clones hold 6.5% to 9.5% of the sample.

Enrolling through a virtual design, the prospective study's participants ranged in age from roughly 18 to 100 years and lived across more than 20 United States geographic areas. In the prospective study, cohorts were assigned on the basis of participant-reported clinical history obtained from a screening survey and a study questionnaire. ImmuneRACE Cohort 3 recovered participants were defined by two consecutive negative NP/OP PCR tests, healthcare professional clearance, or symptom resolution. In the prospective study, mobile phlebotomists collected whole blood, serum and a nasopharyngeal or oropharyngeal swab from each participant. Additional blood draws and questionnaires over an approximately 2-month period could optionally be provided by prospective study participants. Prospective study blood samples were shipped either frozen or at room temperature before DNA extraction.

The sequenced sample was PBMCs or T cells enriched from blood (not recorded which). The sequence was collected from a man between 35 and 55 years old who had recovered from COVID-19. This chain joins TRBV5-4 to TRBJ1-3; a weak D assignment points to TRBD1 (6 bases agree). Here the CDR3 is given as CASSLNGQIVRNTIYF. The base sequence is TGTGCCAGCAGCTTGAATGGACAGATCGTGAGAAACACCATATATTTT.